One sample yielded the 20 T cell receptor beta chains listed below, sequenced in a study of T cell responses to AZD1222 COVID-19 vaccine. The assay was immunoSEQ multiplex PCR, and TCRdb's table has in-frame clones only and misses some. This table holds around 140,000 clones, about nine tenths found once. The sample was peripheral blood, taken on day 0 of AZD1222 vaccination. The source is an adult in good health.

The V call is TRBV19, the J call TRBJ1-4; a possible D gene is TRBD1 (5 bases). Germline assignment: CDR1 LNHDA and CDR2 SQIVND (reference sequence). Trimming pared 6 bases from V and 5 bases from J, leaving 16 bases between. The CDR3 extends over 15 amino acids. The CDR3 protein is CASSVLGTGNEKLFF. CDR3 bases: TGTGCCAGTAGCGTTTTAGGGACGGGGAATGAAAAACTGTTTTTT.

Comment on this clone: An end of the junction differs from the germline gene, which may be a read error. The chain is built from TRBV18 and TRBJ1-4; 9 bases agree with TRBD1. CDR1 KGHSH and CDR2 LQKENI come from the germline V gene. The CDR3 length is 13 residues. The CDR3 DNA is TGTGCCAGCTCACCGGAGTATGGGACAGGGCCAGTTTTT. The encoded protein is CASSPEYGTGPVF. Full variable domain (rest looked up from reference TRBV18 and TRBJ1-4): NAGVMQNPRHLVRRRGQEARLRCSPMKGHSHVYWYRQLPEEGLKFMVYLQKENIIDESGMPKERFSAEFPKEGPSILRIQQVVRGDSAAYFCASSPEYGTGPVFGSGTQLSVL.

This clone appeared a single time. This sequence joins TRBV9 and TRBJ2-7; 8 bases map to TRBD1. The CDR3 loop spans 15 amino acids. V dropped 0 bases and J dropped 7; count of bases not matched to a gene: 9. The germline gives CDR1 SGDLS, CDR2 YYNGEE. CDR3 residues: CASSVGAGGAEEQYF. CDR3 DNA sequence: TGTGCCAGCAGCGTAGGCGCAGGGGGCGCGGAGGAGCAGTACTTC.

The gene calls are TRBV28 and TRBJ1-2; D is unresolved. The CDR3 contains 14 residues. Looked up from germline, CDR1 is MDHEN and CDR2 is SYDVKM. Trimming pared 2 bases from V and 0 bases from J, leaving 7 bases between. The CDR3 DNA reads as TGTGCCAGCAGTTTAGAACAGTCTAACTATGGCTACACCTTC. Protein: CASSLEQSNYGYTF.

This chain uses TRBV2 with TRBJ1-6, with D perhaps TRBD1 (6 bases). Germline CDR1 reads SNHLY; CDR2 reads FYNNEI. Trimming cost V 6 bases and J 7 bases, with 16 bases left between them. This CDR3 contains 15 residues. The CDR3 sequence is CASSLQGELNSPLHF. CDR3 coding DNA: TGTGCCAGCAGCCTACAGGGTGAATTGAATTCACCCCTCCACTTT.

The rearrangement uses TRBV21-1 and TRBJ1-1. TRBV21-1 is assigned pseudogene status. The CDR3 contains 13 residues. The CDR3 is CASSNSANTEAFF. The DNA of the CDR3 is TGTGCCAGCAGCAACTCAGCGAACACTGAAGCTTTCTTT.

This clone was detected a few times. This chain uses TRBV12-3 or TRBV12-4 with TRBJ1-1; D is ambiguous. The CDR3 runs to 13 residues. Trimming took off 8 bases at V and 4 bases at J, with 14 bases between the two ends. The CDR3 bases are TGTGCCAGCTTAGGGAGGGCCGGCACTGAAGCTTTCTTT. Its protein product is CASLGRAGTEAFF.

The chain employs TRBV29-1 and TRBJ2-1; D might be TRBD2 (5 bases). This CDR3 has 11 residues. V was trimmed by 5 bases and J by 8 bases, leaving 10 bases between them. Germline-derived CDR1 and CDR2 are SQVTM and ANQGSEA. The chain's CDR3 is CSVRLAYEQFF. The CDR3 nucleotides read TGCAGCGTTAGGCTAGCCTATGAGCAGTTCTTC.

This chain links TRBV2 with TRBJ2-4; D gene uncertain. Germline CDR1 and CDR2: SNHLY and FYNNEI. The CDR3 sequence is 9 residues long. With 8 bases removed from V and 6 bases from J, the gap between germline ends came to 2 bases. As DNA, the CDR3 is TGTGCCAGCGGAAACATTCAGTACTTC. It specifies CASGNIQYF.

The chain carries TRBV6-1 and TRBJ1-5, with D unclear. This CDR3 comprises 15 residues. V dropped 3 bases and J dropped 1 base, with 10 bases sitting between them. Germline lookup yields CDR1 MNHNS and CDR2 SASEGT. This chain's CDR3 is CASSERAQSNQPQHF. DNA of the CDR3: TGTGCCAGCAGTGAGAGGGCCCAAAGCAATCAGCCCCAGCATTTT.

V gene TRBV7-2 combines with J gene TRBJ2-1; TRBD2 matches at 14 bases. The length of the CDR3 is 16 residues. Trimming took 5 bases from V and 8 from J; bases not matched to a gene: 8. Per the germline V gene, CDR1 is SGHTA and CDR2 is FQGNSA. The CDR3 DNA reads as TGTGCCAGCAGCAAGACTAGCGGGGGGGCAAGGGATGAGCAGTTCTTC. Protein sequence: CASSKTSGGARDEQFF.

V usage is TRBV29-1 and J usage is TRBJ1-1, with TRBD1 matching over 8 bases. Germline loops: CDR1 SQVTM, CDR2 ANQGSEA. The CDR3 is 12 residues long. V lost 4 bases, J lost 4 bases, and 2 bases stayed unmatched. For the CDR3, the DNA is TGCAGCGTTGTCAGGGGGCTCACTGAAGCTTTCTTT. Translation: CSVVRGLTEAFF.

This clone was counted between two and nine times. This specimen includes other DNA sequences encoding the same CDR3. The rearrangement uses TRBV10-1 and TRBJ1-5, with D unresolved. The germline V and J ends were trimmed by 0 bases and 6 bases, with 6 bases remaining between them. The CDR3 covers 13 residues. Germline-derived CDR1 and CDR2 are WNHNN and SYGVQD (reference sequence). The CDR3 protein is CASSESVGQPQHF. CDR3 DNA: TGCGCCAGCAGTGAGTCAGTAGGTCAGCCCCAGCATTTT.

The genes are TRBV19 and TRBJ2-2; D is uncertain. V was pared by 5 bases and J by 9 bases, with 7 bases between. CDR3 length: 11 residues. Germline loops: CDR1 LNHDA, CDR2 SQIVND (reference sequence). CDR3 sequence (DNA): TGTGCCAGTAGTGGTGTGAGGGAGCTGTTTTTT. It codes for CASSGVRELFF.

Only one count was recorded for this clone. The chain couples TRBV4-2 to TRBJ2-5, with D tentatively TRBD1 (6 bases). There are 19 residues in the CDR3. Germline lookup yields CDR1 LGHNA and CDR2 YNFKEQ. V was pared by 3 bases and J by 0 bases, with 23 bases between. The CDR3 loop reads CASSQAPAGAISYQETQYF. In DNA, the CDR3 is TGTGCCAGCAGCCAGGCCCCGGCAGGGGCGATCTCGTACCAAGAGACCCAGTACTTC.

The chain couples TRBV7-8 to TRBJ2-3; TRBD2 aligns across 9 bases. This CDR3 has 15 amino acids. Germline loops: CDR1 SGHVS, CDR2 FQNEAQ. Losses at the gene ends were 5 bases for V and 6 bases for J; bases not matched to a gene: 9. DNA of the CDR3: TGTGCCAGCAGCCTCCGCGGGGGGGCCACCGATACGCAGTATTTT. It codes for CASSLRGGATDTQYF.

This rearrangement joins TRBV6-1 to TRBJ1-5; 11 bases align to TRBD1. CDR3 size: 13 residues. J was trimmed by 6 bases and V by 10 bases; bases with no gene match: 5. Germline CDR1 reads MNHNS; CDR2 reads SASEGT. The DNA of the CDR3 is TGTGCCACGGACAGGGGGCCAGGTCAGCCCCAGCATTTT. Amino acid sequence: CATDRGPGQPQHF.

This clone showed up just a few times. The CDR3 DNA reads TGTGCCAGCAGTGGTGGCGGTCAGCCCCAGCATTTT. Translation gives CASSGGGQPQHF. The V gene is TRBV6-6, the J gene TRBJ1-5, with no clear D. The CDR3 has 12 residues. Germline V gene data show CDR1 as MNHNY and CDR2 as SVGAGI (reference sequence). Trimming pared 5 bases from V and 6 bases from J, leaving 8 bases between.

This clone was found a few times. The J gene is TRBJ1-2, the V gene TRBV7-2; no clear D. V shed 5 bases and J shed 7 bases, with 23 bases lying between them. Germline CDR1 SGHTA, CDR2 FQGNSA. CDR3 length: 16 residues. In nucleotides, the CDR3 is TGTGCCAGCAGCACGGACTACAGCCTCACGCGGGGTGGCTACACCTTC. It translates to CASSTDYSLTRGGYTF.

The V call is TRBV18, the J call TRBJ1-6; 7 bases are shared with TRBD1. Trimming took 4 bases from V and 1 from J; bases not matched to a gene: 16. The CDR3 is 20 amino acids. Germline V gives CDR1 KGHSH, CDR2 LQKENI. The CDR3 loop reads CASSLMTGKVLGSYNSPLHF. The CDR3 DNA sequence: TGTGCCAGCTCACTTATGACAGGGAAGGTGCTAGGATCCTATAATTCACCCCTCCACTTT.